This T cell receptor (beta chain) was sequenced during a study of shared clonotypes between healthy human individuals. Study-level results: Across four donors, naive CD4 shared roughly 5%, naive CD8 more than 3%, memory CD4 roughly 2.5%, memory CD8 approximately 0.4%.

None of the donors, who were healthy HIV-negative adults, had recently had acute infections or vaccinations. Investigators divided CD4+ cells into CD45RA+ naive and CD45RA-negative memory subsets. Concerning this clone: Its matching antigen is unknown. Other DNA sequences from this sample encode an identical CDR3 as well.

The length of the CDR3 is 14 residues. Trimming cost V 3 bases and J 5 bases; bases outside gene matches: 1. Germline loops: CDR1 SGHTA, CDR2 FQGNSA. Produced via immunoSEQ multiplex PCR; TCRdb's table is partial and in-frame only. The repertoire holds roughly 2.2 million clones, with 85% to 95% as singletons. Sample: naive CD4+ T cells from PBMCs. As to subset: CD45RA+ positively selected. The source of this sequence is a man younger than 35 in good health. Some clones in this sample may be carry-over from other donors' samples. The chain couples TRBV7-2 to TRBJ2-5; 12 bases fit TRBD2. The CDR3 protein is CASSFLAGGETQYF. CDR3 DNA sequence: TGTGCCAGCAGCTTCCTAGCGGGAGGGGAGACCCAGTACTTC.